The rows below give T cell receptor beta chains drawn from one sample of a study of early T cells in non-severe SARS-CoV-2 infection. TCRdb re-called the 5' RACE reads with MiXCR, one entry per CDR3 protein. The sample yields around 84,000 distinct CDR3 sequences, about an eighth seen once. The sample comprised whole blood. The receptor set was obtained from an adult who was a healthcare worker with PCR-confirmed SARS-CoV-2 infection or an uninfected control (not recorded which). Each CDR3 is given with its conserved first and last residue. The D gene is left open where the match is weak. Clone sizes are given selectively: once, few, many, or a class where the clone is expanded.

V,size,D,J,CDR3
TRBV19,.,TRBD2,TRBJ2-1,CASCRLAGSSYNEQFF
TRBV7-3,.,.,TRBJ2-3,CASSLDSDLQYF
TRBV7-6,few,.,TRBJ2-1,CASSPQPPSSYNEQFF
TRBV12-3/TRBV12-4,.,.,TRBJ1-5,CASSSTPARGRGNQPQHF
TRBV18,many,.,TRBJ2-5,CASSPPSTQETQYF
TRBV12-3/TRBV12-4,few,.,TRBJ2-1,CASSPRQNREQFF
TRBV14,many,.,TRBJ1-2,CASSQDLTGHGYTF
TRBV11-2,few,TRBD2,TRBJ2-1,CASSLAESGSSEQFF
TRBV12-3/TRBV12-4,many,TRBD2,TRBJ2-5,CASKLAGGSQETQYF
TRBV7-9,few,TRBD1,TRBJ2-3,CASSQGVVSTDTQYF
TRBV3-1,many,.,TRBJ1-1,CASSQRSNSNTEAFF
TRBV7-9,.,TRBD1,TRBJ1-6,CASSLALGQGNSPLHF
TRBV20-1,many,.,TRBJ1-2,CSARGQGNYGYTF
TRBV2,many,TRBD2,TRBJ2-7,CASKRTSGSSEQYF
TRBV7-2,.,.,TRBJ2-3,CASSLIGFPSSTDTQYF
TRBV24-1,few,.,TRBJ2-1,CATSRGRGGNEQFF
TRBV6-2/TRBV6-3,.,.,TRBJ2-2,CASSYSMKDRPFF
TRBV7-9,.,.,TRBJ2-2,CASSYSSIKQGWPGELFF
TRBV6-6,few,.,TRBJ2-1,CASSYSTPSYNEQFF
TRBV11-3,.,TRBD1,TRBJ2-7,CASRPPGQGSYEQYF
TRBV2,many,TRBD1,TRBJ2-1,CASLYGQGAGNEQFF
TRBV7-9,many,.,TRBJ1-3,CASSSDGPIPGNTIYF
TRBV4-1,many,.,TRBJ2-3,CASSLLAGGSDTQYF
TRBV18,many,TRBD1,TRBJ2-2,CASSPGQGNTGELFF
TRBV6-5,.,.,TRBJ2-1,CASSPFSESYNEQFF
TRBV5-5,many,.,TRBJ2-5,CASSFRGQETQYF
TRBV10-2,.,.,TRBJ1-1,CASSEVGSTEAFF
TRBV12-3/TRBV12-4,few,.,TRBJ1-1,CASSLGLAEAFF
TRBV11-3,.,.,TRBJ2-1,CASSLGPNYNEQFF
TRBV9,many,.,TRBJ2-7,CASIRTGRYRDEQYF
TRBV12-3/TRBV12-4,many,TRBD2,TRBJ2-3,CASSLAIGLAGSDTQYF
TRBV11-2,many,.,TRBJ1-3,CASSPSGNTIYF
TRBV5-5,.,.,TRBJ2-2,CASSLDPGANTGELFF
TRBV6-2/TRBV6-3,.,.,TRBJ2-7,CASSHPPGAGVQYF
TRBV5-6,many,TRBD1,TRBJ1-2,CASSRRQGGWSNYGYTF
TRBV7-2,.,.,TRBJ1-3,CASSLMMGAGGNTIYF
TRBV5-1,few,.,TRBJ2-5,CASRFSPQETQYF
TRBV11-2,many,TRBD1,TRBJ2-3,CASSLGTGPSTDTQYF
TRBV11-2,.,TRBD1,TRBJ2-1,CASSFGDREFSEQFF
TRBV7-2,.,TRBD1,TRBJ1-2,CASSLDWTGSMGYTF
TRBV12-5,.,TRBD2,TRBJ2-1,CAGEGISNEQFF
TRBV20-1,.,TRBD2,TRBJ2-1,CSARDPRTSGYNEQFF
TRBV25-1,few,TRBD1,TRBJ2-3,CASSEQGAIDTQYF
TRBV11-2,.,.,TRBJ1-3,CASSLGLVTLPGNTIYF
TRBV20-1,many,TRBD2,TRBJ2-1,CSARLAGSDNEQFF
TRBV12-5,many,.,TRBJ2-3,CASGSAGLSTDTQYF
TRBV28,few,.,TRBJ1-4,CASSFSGKLFF
TRBV29-1,many,TRBD1,TRBJ1-2,CSVRQGVYGYTF
TRBV7-9,.,.,TRBJ2-2,CASSQTSATGELFF
TRBV20-1,many,.,TRBJ2-7,CSARDGEQYF
TRBV3-1,many,.,TRBJ2-3,CASSQVVVSDTQYF
TRBV6-1,few,.,TRBJ2-7,CASSERPGSLFYEQYF
TRBV11-2,many,.,TRBJ1-1,CASSGSEAFF
TRBV28,.,.,TRBJ2-3,CASSLARVGTDTQYF
TRBV20-1,many,TRBD1,TRBJ1-1,CSARDPGGNTEAFF
TRBV3-1,few,.,TRBJ1-2,CASSLSGSGAVYGYTF
TRBV18,.,.,TRBJ2-1,CVSSPTTGRGGNEQFF
TRBV29-1,.,.,TRBJ2-1,CSVEGYQGPYNEQFF